This T cell receptor beta chain was sequenced during a study of identical twins. Germline V lookup: CDR1 SEHNR, CDR2 FQNEAQ (reference sequence). The CDR3 contains 16 residues. The ends were cut back, 1 base at V and 4 bases at J, with 15 bases in the middle. A universal primer site came from template switching; cDNA carried unique molecular identifiers. TCRdb called the 5' RACE reads again in MiXCR, with one record for every CDR3 protein. The table lists about 450,000 distinct CDR3 sequences, less than 20% of them singletons. The clonotype originates from a man aged 50 or older in good health. The sequenced material came from naive T cells sorted from blood. The chain combines TRBV7-9 with TRBJ2-3; D tentatively reads TRBD1 or TRBD2 (5 bases each). CDR3 coding DNA: TGTGCCAGCAGCTTAGTTTTTCAGGGACGATCAGATACGCAGTATTTT. This translates into CASSLVFQGRSDTQYF.